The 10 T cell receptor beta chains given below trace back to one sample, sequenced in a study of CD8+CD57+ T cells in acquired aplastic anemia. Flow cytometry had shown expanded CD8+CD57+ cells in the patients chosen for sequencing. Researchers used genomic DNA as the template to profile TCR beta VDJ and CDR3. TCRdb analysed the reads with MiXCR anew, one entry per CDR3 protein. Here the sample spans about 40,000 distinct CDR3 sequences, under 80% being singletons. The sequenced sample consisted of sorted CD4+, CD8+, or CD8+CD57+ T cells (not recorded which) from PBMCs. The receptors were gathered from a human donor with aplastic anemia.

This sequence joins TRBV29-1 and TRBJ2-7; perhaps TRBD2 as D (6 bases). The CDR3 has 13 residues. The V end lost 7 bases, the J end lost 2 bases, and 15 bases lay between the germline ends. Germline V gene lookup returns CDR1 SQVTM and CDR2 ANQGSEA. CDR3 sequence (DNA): TGCAGCGCCGGGGGACCGCCGGCCTACGAGCAGTACTTC. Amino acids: CSAGGPPAYEQYF.

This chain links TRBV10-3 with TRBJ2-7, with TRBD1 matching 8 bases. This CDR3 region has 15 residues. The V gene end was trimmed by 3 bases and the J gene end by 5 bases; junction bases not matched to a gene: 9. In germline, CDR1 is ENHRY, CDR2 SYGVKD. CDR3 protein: CAISDSDRGKNEQYF. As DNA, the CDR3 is TGTGCCATCAGTGATTCCGACAGGGGAAAAAACGAGCAGTACTTC.

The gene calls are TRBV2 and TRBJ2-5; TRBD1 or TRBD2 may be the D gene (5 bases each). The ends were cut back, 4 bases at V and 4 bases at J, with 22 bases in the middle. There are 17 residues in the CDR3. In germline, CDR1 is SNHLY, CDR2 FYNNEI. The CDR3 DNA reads TGTGCCAGCAGTGCTATGCAGGGTTCCTCGGGATCAGAGACCCAGTACTTC. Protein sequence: CASSAMQGSSGSETQYF.

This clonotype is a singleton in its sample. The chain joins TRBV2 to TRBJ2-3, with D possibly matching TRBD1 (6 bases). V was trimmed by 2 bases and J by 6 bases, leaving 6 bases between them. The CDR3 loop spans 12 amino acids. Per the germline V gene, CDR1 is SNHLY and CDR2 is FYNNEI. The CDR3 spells CASSETGDTQYF. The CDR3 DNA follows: TGTGCCAGCAGTGAAACAGGGGATACGCAGTATTTT. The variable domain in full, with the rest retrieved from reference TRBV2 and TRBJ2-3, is EPEVTQTPSHQVTQMGQEVILRCVPISNHLYFYWYRQILGQKVEFLVSFYNNEISEKSEIFDDQFSVERPDGSNFTLKIRSTKLEDSAMYFCASSETGDTQYFGPGTRLTVL.

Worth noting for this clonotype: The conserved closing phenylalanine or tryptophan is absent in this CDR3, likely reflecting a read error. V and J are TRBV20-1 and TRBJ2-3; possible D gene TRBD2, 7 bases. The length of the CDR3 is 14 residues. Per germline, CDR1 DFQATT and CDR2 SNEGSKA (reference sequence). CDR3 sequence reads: CSAREGGPMDTQYS. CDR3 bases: TGCAGCGCTAGAGAGGGGGGGCCAATGGATACGCAGTATTCT.

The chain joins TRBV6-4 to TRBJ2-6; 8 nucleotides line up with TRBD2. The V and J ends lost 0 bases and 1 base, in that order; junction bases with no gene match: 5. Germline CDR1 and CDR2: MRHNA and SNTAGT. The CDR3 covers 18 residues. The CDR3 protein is CASSDSTGGGSGANVLTF. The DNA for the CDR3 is TGTGCCAGCAGTGACTCGACCGGGGGGGGATCTGGGGCCAACGTCCTGACTTTC.

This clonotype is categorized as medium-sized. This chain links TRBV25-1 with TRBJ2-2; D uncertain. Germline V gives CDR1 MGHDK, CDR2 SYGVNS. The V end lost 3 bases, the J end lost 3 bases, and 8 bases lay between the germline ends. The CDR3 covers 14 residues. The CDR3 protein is CASSEARDTGELFF. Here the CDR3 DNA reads TGTGCCAGCAGTGAGGCCCGAGACACCGGGGAGCTGTTTTTT.

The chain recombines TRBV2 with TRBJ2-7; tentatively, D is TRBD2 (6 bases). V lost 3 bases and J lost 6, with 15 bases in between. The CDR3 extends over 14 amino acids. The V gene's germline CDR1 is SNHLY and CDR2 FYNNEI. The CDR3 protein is CASSEWWGVGEQYF. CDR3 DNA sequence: TGTGCCAGCAGTGAGTGGTGGGGGGTGGGCGAGCAGTACTTC.

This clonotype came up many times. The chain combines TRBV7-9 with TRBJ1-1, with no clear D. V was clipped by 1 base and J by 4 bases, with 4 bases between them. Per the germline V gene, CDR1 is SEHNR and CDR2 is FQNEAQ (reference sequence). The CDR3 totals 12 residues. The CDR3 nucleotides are TGTGCCAGCAGCTTAGGGCTCACTGAAGCTTTCTTT. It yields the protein CASSLGLTEAFF.

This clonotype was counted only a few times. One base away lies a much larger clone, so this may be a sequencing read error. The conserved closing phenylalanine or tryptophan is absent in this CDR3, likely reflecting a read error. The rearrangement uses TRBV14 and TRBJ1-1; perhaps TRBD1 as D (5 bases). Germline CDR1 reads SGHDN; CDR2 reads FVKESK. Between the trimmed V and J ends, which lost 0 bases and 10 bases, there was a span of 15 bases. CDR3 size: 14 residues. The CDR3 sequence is CASSQDRGRDGAFL. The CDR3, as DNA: TGTGCCAGCAGCCAAGATAGGGGCAGGGATGGAGCTTTCCTT.